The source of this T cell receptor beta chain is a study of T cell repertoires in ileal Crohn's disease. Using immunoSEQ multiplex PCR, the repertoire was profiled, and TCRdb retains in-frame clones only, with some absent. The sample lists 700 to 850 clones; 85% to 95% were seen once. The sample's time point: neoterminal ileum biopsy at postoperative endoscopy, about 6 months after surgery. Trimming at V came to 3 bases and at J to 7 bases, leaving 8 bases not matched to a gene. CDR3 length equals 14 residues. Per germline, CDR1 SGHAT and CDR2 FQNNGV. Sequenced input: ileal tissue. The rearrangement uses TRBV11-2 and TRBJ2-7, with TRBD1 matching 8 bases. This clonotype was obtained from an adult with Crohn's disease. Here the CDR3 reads CASSLQGARGEQYF. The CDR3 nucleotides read TGTGCCAGCAGCTTGCAGGGGGCGAGGGGAGAGCAGTACTTC.